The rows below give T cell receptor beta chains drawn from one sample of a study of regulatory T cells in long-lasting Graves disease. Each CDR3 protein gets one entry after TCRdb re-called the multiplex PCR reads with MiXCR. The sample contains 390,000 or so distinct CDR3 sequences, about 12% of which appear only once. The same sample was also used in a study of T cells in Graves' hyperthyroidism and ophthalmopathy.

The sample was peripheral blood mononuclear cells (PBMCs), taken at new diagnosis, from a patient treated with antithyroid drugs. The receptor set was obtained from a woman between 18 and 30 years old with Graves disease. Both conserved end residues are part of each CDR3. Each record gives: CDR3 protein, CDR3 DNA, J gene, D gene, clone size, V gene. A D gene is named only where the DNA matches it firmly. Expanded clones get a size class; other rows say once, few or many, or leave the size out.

CSAAWEGGISYNEQFF | TGCAGTGCCGCGTGGGAGGGGGGGATCTCCTACAATGAGCAGTTCTTC | TRBJ2-1 | . | many | TRBV20-1
CATDSATNEKLFF | TGTGCCACCGACTCTGCAACTAATGAAAAACTGTTTTTT | TRBJ1-4 | . | many | TRBV2
CASSLGVKTQYF | TGTGCCAGCAGCTTAGGGGTGAAGACCCAGTACTTC | TRBJ2-5 | . | many | TRBV7-8
CASSPDSEAFF | TGTGCCAGCAGCCCCGACAGTGAAGCTTTCTTT | TRBJ1-1 | . | many | TRBV14
CAWSEGLAAVTDTQYF | TGTGCCTGGAGTGAGGGACTAGCGGCTGTCACAGATACGCAGTATTTT | TRBJ2-3 | TRBD2 | many | TRBV30
CSARAVTSGPETQYF | TGCAGTGCTAGAGCCGTGACTAGCGGTCCAGAGACCCAGTACTTC | TRBJ2-5 | TRBD2 | many | TRBV20-1
CASSWAPEWGLRGNEQFF | TGTGCCAGCAGTTGGGCCCCCGAGTGGGGGTTACGCGGCAATGAGCAGTTCTTC | TRBJ2-1 | . | many | TRBV12-3/TRBV12-4
CASSPSPNEYYQPQHF | TGTGCCAGCTCACCATCCCCAAACGAATACTATCAGCCCCAGCATTTT | TRBJ1-5 | . | many | TRBV18
CASSVGGDARLDYGYTF | TGTGCCAGCAGCGTAGGGGGCGACGCCCGACTGGACTATGGCTACACCTTC | TRBJ1-2 | . | . | TRBV9
CASSARLIIAVSYNEQFF | TGTGCCAGCAGCGCCAGACTGATTATAGCGGTCTCCTACAATGAGCAGTTCTTC | TRBJ2-1 | . | . | TRBV14
CASSQPRGGMKEKLFF | TGCGCCAGCAGCCAGCCCAGAGGGGGGATGAAGGAAAAACTGTTTTTT | TRBJ1-4 | . | . | TRBV4-1
CSARPWTEEYGYTF | TGCAGTGCTAGACCCTGGACCGAGGAATATGGCTACACCTTC | TRBJ1-2 | . | many | TRBV20-1